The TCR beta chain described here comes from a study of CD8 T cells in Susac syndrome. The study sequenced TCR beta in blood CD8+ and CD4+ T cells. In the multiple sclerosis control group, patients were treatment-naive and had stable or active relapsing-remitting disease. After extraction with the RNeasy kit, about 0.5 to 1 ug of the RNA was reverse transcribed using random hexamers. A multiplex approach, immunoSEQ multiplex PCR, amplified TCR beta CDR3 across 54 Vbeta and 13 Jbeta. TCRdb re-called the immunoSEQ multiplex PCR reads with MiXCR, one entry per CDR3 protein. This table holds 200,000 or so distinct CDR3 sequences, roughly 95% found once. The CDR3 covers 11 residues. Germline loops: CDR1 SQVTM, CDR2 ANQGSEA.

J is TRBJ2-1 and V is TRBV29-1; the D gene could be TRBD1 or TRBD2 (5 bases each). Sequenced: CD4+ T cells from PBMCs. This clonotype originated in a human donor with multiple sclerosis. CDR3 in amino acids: CTGSSYNEQFF. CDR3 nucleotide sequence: TGCACAGGGAGCTCCTACAATGAGCAGTTCTTC.